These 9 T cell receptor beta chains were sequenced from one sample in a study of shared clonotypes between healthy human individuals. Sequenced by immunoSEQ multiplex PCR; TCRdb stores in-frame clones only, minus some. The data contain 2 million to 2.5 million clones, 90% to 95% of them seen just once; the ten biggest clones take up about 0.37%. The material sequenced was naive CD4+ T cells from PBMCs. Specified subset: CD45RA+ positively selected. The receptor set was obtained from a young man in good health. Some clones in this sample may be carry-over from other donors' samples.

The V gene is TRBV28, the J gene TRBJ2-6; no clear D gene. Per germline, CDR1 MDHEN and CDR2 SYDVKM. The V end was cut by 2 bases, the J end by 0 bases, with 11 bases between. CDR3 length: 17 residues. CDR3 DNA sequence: TGTGCCAGCAGTTTAGGTGTCTTAATCTCTGGGGCCAACGTCCTGACTTTC. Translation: CASSLGVLISGANVLTF.

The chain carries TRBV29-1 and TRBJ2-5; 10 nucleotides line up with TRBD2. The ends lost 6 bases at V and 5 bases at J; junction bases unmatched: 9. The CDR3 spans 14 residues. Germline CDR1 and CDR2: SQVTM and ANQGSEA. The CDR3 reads CSVAKREGTETQYF. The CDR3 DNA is TGCAGCGTGGCTAAGCGGGAGGGCACGGAGACCCAGTACTTC.

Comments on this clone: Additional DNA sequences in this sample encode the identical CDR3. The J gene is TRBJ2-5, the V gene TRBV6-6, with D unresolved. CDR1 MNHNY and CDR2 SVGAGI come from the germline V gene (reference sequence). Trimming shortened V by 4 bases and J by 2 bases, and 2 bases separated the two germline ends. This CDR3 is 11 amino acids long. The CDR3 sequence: CASSSQETQYF. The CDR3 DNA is TGTGCCAGCAGTTCTCAAGAGACCCAGTACTTC.

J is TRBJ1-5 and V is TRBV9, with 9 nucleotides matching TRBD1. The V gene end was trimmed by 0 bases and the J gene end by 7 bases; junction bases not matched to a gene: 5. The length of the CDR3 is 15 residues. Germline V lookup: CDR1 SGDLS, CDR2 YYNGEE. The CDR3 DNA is TGTGCCAGCAGCGTAGGGACAGGGGCTACCCAGCCCCAGCATTTT. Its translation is CASSVGTGATQPQHF.

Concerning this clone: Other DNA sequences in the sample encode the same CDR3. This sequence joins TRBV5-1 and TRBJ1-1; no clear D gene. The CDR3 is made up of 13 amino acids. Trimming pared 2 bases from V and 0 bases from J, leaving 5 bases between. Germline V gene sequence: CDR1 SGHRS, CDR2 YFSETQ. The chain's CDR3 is CASSLGVNTEAFF. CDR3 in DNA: TGCGCCAGCAGCTTAGGCGTGAACACTGAAGCTTTCTTT. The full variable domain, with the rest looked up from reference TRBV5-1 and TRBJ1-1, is KAGVTQTPRYLIKTRGQQVTLSCSPISGHRSVSWYQQTPGQGLQFLFEYFSETQRNKGNFPGRFSGRQFSNSRSEMNVSTLELGDSALYLCASSLGVNTEAFFGQGTRLTVV.

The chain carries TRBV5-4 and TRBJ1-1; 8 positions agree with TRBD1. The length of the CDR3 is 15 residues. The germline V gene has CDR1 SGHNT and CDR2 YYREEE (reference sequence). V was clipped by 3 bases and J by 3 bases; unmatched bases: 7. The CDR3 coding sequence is TGTGCCAGCAGCTCGACAGGGGTTGCGGACACTGAAGCTTTCTTT. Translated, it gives CASSSTGVADTEAFF.

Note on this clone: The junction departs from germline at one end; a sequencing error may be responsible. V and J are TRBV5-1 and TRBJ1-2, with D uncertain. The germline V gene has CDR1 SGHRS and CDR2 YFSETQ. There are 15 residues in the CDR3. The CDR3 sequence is CASTLTTPSNYGYTF. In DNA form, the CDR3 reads TGCGCCAGCACCTTGACTACACCCTCTAACTATGGCTACACCTTC.

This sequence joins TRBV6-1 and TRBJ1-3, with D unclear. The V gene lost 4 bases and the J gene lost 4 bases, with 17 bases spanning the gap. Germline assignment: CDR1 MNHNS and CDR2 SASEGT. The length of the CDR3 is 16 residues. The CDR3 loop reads CASSVEVAGWGNTIYF. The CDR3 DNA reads TGTGCCAGCAGTGTTGAGGTGGCAGGATGGGGAAACACCATATATTTT.

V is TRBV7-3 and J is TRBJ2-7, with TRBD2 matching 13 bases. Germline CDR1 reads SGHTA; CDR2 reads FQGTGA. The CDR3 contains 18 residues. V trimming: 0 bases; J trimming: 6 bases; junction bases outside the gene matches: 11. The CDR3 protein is CASSLTILTSGRSGEQYF. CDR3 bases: TGTGCCAGCAGCTTAACGATACTGACTAGCGGGAGGTCCGGCGAGCAGTACTTC.